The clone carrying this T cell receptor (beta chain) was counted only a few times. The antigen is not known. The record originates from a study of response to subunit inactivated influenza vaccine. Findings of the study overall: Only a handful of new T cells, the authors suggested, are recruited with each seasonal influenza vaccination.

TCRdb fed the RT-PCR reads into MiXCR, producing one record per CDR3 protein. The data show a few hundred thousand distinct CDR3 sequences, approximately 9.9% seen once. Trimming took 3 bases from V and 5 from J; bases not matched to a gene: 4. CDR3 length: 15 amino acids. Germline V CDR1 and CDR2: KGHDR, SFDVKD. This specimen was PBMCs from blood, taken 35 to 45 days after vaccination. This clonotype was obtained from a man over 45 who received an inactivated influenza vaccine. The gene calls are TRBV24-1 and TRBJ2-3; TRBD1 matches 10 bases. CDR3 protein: CATSDPGQGEDTQYF. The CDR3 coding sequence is TGTGCCACCAGTGATCCAGGACAGGGGGAAGATACGCAGTATTTT.